The clone carrying this T cell receptor beta chain was observed a single time. The antigen remains unidentified. The identical CDR3 is also encoded by other nucleotide sequences in the sample. These data belong to a study of shared clonotypes between healthy human individuals. Overall study findings and caveats: Limited genetic and exposure-history diversity came from having few donors.

The CDR3 spans 12 residues. Trimming removed 6 bases from V and 8 bases from J, with 10 bases in between. The germline CDR1 and CDR2 sequences are MNHEY and SVGAGI. Division of CD4+ cells produced a CD45RA+ naive subset and a CD45RA-negative memory subset. TCRdb's copy holds only in-frame clones and misses some; the assay was immunoSEQ multiplex PCR. The sample lists 2,100,000 or so clones, nearly 97% occurring once. The sequenced sample consisted of naive CD4+ T cells sorted from blood. Subset meaning: CD45RA+ positively selected. The chain has TRBV6-5 and TRBJ1-4, with TRBD1 as a possible D gene (6 bases). This sequence originates from a man aged 18 to 29 in good health. CDR3 nucleotides: TGTGCCAGCAGGACAGGAGTAGAAAAACTGTTTTTT. Its protein is CASRTGVEKLFF.